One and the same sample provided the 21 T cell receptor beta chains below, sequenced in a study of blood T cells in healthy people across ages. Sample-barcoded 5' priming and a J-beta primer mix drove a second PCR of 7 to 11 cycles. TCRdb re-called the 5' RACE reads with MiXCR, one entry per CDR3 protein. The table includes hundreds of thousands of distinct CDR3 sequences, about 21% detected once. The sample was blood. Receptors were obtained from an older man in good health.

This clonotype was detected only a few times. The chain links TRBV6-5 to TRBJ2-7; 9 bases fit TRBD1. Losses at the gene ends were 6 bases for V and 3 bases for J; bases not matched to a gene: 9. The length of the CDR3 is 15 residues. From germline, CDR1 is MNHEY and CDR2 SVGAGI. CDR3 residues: CASSSSGTGRYEQYF. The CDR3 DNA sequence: TGTGCCAGCAGCTCCTCCGGGACAGGGCGCTACGAGCAGTACTTC.

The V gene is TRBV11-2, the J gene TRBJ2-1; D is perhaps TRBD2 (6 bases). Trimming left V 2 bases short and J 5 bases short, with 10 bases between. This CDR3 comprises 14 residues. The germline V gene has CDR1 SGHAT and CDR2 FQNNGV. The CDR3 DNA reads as TGTGCCAGCAGCTTACTAGCGAACCACAATGAGCAGTTCTTC. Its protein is CASSLLANHNEQFF.

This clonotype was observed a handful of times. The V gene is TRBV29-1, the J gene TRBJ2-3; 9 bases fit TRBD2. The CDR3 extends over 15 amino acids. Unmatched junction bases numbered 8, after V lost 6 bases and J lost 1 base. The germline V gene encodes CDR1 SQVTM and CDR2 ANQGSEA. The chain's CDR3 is CSVRRASGGTDTQYF. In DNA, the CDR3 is TGCAGCGTCCGGAGGGCTAGCGGGGGCACAGATACGCAGTATTTT.

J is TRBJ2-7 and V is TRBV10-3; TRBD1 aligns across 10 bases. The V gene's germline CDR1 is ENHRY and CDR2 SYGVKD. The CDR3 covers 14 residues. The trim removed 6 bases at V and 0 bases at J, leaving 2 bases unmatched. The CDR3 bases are TGTGCCATCAGGGGGACAGGGGACTCCTACGAGCAGTACTTC. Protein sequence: CAIRGTGDSYEQYF.

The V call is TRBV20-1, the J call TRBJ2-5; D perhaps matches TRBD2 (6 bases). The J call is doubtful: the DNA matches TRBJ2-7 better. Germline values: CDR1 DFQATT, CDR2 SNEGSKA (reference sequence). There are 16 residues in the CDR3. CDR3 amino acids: CSAGPSDRGSLHEQYF. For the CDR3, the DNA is TGCAGTGCGGGGCCTAGCGATCGAGGATCGCTACACGAGCAGTACTTC.

CDR3 nucleotides: TGTGCCAGCAGTAGCCCAGTGCGGGCCTATGCAATCTACGAGCAGTACTTC. Its protein is CASSSPVRAYAIYEQYF. The V gene is TRBV7-8, the J gene TRBJ2-7; a weak D match, TRBD2 (5 bases). Trimming cost V 6 bases and J 3 bases, with 24 bases left between them. The CDR3 runs to 17 residues. The V gene's germline CDR1 is SGHVS and CDR2 FQNEAQ.

The DNA of the CDR3 is TGTGCCAGCAGCCCATCGGGCGGGCCCACTGAAGCTTTCTTT. It yields the protein CASSPSGGPTEAFF. The chain carries TRBV7-2 and TRBJ1-1; no definite D call. The germline V gene has CDR1 SGHTA and CDR2 FQGNSA. The CDR3 covers 14 residues. The V end was cut by 5 bases, the J end by 4 bases, with 14 bases between.

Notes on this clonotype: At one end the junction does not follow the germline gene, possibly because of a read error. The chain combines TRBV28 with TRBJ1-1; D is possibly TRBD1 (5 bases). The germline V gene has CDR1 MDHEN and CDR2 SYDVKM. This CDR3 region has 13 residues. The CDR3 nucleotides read TGTGCCAGCCGAGGCGGGACGAACACTGAAGCCTTCTTT. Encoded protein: CASRGGTNTEAFF. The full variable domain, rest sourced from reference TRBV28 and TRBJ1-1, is DVKVTQSSRYLVKRTGEKVFLECVQDMDHENMFWYRQDPGLGLRLIYFSYDVKMKEKGDIPEGYSVSREKKERFSLILESASTNQTSMYLCASRGGTNTEAFFGQGTRLTVV.

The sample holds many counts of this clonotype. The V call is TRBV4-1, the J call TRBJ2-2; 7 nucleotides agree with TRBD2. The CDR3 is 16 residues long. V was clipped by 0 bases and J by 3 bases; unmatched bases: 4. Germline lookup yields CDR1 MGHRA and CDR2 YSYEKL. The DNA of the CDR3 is TGCGCCAGCAGCCAAGATCGACTAGCAGACACCGGGGAGCTGTTTTTT. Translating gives CASSQDRLADTGELFF.

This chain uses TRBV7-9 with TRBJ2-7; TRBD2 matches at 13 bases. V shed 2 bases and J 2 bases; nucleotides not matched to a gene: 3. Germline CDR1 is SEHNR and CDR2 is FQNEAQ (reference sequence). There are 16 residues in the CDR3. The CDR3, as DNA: TGTGCCAGCAGCTTAAGAGGGACTAGCGGGACCTACGAGCAGTACTTC. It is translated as CASSLRGTSGTYEQYF.

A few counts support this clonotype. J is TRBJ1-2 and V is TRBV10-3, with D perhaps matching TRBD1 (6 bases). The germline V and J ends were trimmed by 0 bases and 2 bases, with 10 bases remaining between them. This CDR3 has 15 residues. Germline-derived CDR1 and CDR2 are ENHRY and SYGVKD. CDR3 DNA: TGTGCCATCAGTGAGTCGACGGGGGCCAACTATGGCTACACCTTC. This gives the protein CAISESTGANYGYTF.

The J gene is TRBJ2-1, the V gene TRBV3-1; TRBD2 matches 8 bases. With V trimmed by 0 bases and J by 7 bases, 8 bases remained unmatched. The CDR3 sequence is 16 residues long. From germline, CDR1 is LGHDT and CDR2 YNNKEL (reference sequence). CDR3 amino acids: CASSQEIAGLLNEQFF. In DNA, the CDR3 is TGTGCCAGCAGCCAAGAAATAGCGGGGCTACTGAATGAGCAGTTCTTC.

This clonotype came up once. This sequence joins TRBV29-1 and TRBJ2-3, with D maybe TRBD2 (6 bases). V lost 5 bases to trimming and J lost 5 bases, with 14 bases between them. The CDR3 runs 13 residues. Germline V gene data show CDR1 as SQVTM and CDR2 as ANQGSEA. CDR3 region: CSVLGLGLDTQYF. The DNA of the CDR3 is TGCAGCGTTCTGGGACTGGGGCTAGATACGCAGTATTTT.

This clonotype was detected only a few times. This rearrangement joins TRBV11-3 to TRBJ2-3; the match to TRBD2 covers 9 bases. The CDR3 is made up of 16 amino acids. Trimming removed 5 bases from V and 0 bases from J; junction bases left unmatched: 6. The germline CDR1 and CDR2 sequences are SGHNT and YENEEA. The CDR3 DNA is TGTGCCAGCAGCCTAGGGACTAGCTGGAGCACAGATACGCAGTATTTT. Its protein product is CASSLGTSWSTDTQYF.

CDR3 sequence reads: CASTLSGGVNEQYF. DNA for the CDR3: TGTGCCAGCACCTTGAGTGGAGGGGTGAACGAGCAGTACTTC. V and J are TRBV12-3 or TRBV12-4 and TRBJ2-1; D is possibly TRBD2 (6 bases). The DNA end favors TRBJ2-7, so the J call may be wrong. The CDR3 covers 14 residues.

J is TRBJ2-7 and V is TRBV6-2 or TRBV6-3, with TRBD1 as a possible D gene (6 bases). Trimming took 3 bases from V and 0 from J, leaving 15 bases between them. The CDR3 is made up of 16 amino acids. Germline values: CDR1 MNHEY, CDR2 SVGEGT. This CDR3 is CASSYFSGTSSYEQYF. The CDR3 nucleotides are TGTGCCAGCAGTTATTTTTCCGGGACATCCTCCTACGAGCAGTACTTC.

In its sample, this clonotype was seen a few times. This chain's CDR3 is CASSRRTSAYEQYF. DNA for the CDR3: TGTGCCAGCAGCCGCCGGACTAGCGCCTACGAGCAGTACTTC. The genes are TRBV3-1 and TRBJ2-7; TRBD2 agrees at 9 bases. The germline V gene has CDR1 LGHDT and CDR2 YNNKEL (reference sequence). Trimming took 4 bases from V and 2 from J; bases not matched to a gene: 3. The CDR3 is 14 amino acids.

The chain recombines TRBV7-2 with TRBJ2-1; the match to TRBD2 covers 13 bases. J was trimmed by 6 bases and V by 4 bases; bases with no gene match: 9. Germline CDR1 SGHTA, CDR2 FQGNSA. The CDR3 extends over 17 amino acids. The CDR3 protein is CASSWPPGLAGVNEQFF. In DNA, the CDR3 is TGTGCCAGCAGCTGGCCCCCCGGACTAGCGGGAGTCAATGAGCAGTTCTTC.

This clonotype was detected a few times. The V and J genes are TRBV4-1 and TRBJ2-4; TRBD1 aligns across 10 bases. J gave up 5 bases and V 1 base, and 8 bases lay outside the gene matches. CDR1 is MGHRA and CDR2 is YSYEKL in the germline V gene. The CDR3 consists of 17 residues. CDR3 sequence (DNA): TGCGCCAGCAGCCAAGGGAGGCAAGGACAGGGGGAAAACATTCAGTACTTC. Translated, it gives CASSQGRQGQGENIQYF.

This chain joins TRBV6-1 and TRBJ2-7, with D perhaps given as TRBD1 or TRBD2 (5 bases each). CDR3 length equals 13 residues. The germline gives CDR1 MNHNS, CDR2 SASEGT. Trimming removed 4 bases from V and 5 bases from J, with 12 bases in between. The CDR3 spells CASSGPGRDEQYF. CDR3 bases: TGTGCCAGCAGTGGGCCAGGGAGAGACGAGCAGTACTTC.

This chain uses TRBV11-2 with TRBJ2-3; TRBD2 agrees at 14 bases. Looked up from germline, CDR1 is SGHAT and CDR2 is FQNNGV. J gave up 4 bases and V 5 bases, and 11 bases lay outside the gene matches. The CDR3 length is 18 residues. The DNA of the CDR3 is TGTGCCAGCAGCCTCAGGACTAGCGGGAGGCCCACCTCAGATACGCAGTATTTT. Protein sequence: CASSLRTSGRPTSDTQYF.